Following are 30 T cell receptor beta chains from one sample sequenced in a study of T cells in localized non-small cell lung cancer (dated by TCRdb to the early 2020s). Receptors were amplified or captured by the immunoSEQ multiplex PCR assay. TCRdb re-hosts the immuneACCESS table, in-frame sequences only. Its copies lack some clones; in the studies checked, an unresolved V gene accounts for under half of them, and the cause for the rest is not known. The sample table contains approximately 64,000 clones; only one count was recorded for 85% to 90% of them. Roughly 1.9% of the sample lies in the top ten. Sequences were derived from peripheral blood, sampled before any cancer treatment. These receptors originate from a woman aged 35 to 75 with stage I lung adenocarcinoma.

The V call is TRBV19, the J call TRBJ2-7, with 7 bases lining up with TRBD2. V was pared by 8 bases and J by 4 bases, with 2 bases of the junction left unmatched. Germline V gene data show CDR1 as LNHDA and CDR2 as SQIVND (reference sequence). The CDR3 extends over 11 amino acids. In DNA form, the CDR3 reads TGTGCCAGTGGGGAGGGATACGAGCAGTACTTC. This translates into CASGEGYEQYF.

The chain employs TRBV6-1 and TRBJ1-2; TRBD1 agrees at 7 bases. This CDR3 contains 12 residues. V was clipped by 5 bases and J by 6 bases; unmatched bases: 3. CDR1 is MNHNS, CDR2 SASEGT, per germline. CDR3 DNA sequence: TGTGCCAGCAGTTTCACAGGGGATGGCTACACCTTC. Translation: CASSFTGDGYTF.

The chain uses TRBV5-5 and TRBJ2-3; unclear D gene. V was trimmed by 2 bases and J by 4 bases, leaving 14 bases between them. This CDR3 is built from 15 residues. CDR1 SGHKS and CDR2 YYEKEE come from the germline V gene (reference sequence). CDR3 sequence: CASSLGPVVADTQYF. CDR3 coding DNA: TGTGCCAGCAGCTTAGGACCAGTCGTAGCAGATACGCAGTATTTT. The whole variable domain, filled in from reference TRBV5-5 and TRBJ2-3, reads DAGVTQSPTHLIKTRGQQVTLRCSPISGHKSVSWYQQVLGQGPQFIFQYYEKEERGRGNFPDRFSARQFPNYSSELNVNALLLGDSALYLCASSLGPVVADTQYFGPGTRLTVL.

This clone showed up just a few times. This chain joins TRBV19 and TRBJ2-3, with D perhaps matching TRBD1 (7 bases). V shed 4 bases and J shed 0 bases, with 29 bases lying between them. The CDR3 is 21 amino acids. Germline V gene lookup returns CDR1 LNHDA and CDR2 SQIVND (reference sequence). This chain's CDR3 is CASSTEGAGTRETLSTDTQYF. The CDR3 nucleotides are TGTGCCAGTAGTACAGAGGGGGCCGGGACGCGGGAAACTCTAAGCACAGATACGCAGTATTTT.

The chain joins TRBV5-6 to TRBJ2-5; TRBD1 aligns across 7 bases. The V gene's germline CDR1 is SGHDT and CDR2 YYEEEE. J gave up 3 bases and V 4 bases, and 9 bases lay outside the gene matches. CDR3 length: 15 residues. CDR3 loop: CASSAPRGSEETQYF. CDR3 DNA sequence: TGTGCCAGCAGCGCCCCCAGGGGGAGTGAAGAGACCCAGTACTTC.

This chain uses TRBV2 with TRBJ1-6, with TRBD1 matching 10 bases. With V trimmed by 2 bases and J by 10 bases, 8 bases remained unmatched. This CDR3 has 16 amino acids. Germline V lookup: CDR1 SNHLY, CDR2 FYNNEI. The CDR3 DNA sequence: TGTGCCAGCAGTGAAATGACAGGGGGCGTCGGGTCACCCCTCCACTTT. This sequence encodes CASSEMTGGVGSPLHF.

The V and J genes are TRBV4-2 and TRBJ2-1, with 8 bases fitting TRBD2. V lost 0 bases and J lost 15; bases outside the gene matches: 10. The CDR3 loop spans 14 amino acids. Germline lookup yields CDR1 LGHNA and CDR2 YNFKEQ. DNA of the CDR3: TGTGCCAGCAGCCAAGAAGTTAAAGGGACTAGGCCGTTCTTC. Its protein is CASSQEVKGTRPFF.

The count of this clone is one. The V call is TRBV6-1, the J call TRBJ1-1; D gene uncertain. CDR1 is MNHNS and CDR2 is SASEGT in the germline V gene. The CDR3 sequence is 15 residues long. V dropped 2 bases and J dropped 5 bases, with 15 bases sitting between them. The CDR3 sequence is CASSERSFRRTEAFF. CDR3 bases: TGTGCCAGCAGTGAACGATCTTTCAGACGGACTGAAGCTTTCTTT.

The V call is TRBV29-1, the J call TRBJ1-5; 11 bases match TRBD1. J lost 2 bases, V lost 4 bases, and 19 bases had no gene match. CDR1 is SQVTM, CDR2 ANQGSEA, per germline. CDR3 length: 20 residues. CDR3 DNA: TGCAGCGTTGGGGAAGGGTCTGGACAGGGGGCAAGGGGAGGCAATCAGCCCCAGCATTTT. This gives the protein CSVGEGSGQGARGGNQPQHF.

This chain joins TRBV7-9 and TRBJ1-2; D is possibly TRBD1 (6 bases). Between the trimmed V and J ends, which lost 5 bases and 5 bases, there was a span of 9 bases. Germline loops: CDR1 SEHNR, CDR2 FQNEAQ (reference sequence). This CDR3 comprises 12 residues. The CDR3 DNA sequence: TGTGCCAGCAGCCCGGACAGTTATGGCTACACCTTC. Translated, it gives CASSPDSYGYTF. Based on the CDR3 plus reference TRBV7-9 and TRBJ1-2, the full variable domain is DTGVSQNPRHKITKRGQNVTFRCDPISEHNRLYWYRQTLGQGPEFLTYFQNEAQLEKSRLLSDRFSAERPKGSFSTLEIQRTEQGDSAMYLCASSPDSYGYTFGSGTRLTVV.

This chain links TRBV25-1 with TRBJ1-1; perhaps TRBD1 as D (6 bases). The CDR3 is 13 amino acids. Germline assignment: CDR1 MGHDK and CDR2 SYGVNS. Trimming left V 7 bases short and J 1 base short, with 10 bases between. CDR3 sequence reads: CASTRGGNTEAFF. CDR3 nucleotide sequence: TGTGCCAGCACGAGGGGGGGGAACACTGAAGCTTTCTTT.

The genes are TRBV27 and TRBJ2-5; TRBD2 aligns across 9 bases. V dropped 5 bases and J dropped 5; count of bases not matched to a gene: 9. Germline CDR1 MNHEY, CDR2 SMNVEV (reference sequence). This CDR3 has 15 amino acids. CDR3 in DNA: TGTGCCAGCAGTCCGACTAGCGGAACCGGGGAGACCCAGTACTTC. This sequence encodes CASSPTSGTGETQYF.

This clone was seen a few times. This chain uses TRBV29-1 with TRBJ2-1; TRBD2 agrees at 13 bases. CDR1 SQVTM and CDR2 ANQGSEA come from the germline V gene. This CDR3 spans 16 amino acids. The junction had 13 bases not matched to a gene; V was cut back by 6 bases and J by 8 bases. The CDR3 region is CSVGGTSGRASDEQFF. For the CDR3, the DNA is TGCAGCGTGGGGGGAACTAGCGGGAGGGCCAGCGATGAGCAGTTCTTC.

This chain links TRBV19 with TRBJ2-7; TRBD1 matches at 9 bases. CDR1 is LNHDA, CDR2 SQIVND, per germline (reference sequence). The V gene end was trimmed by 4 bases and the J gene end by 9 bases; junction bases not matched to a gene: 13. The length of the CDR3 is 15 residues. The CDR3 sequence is CASSTPGQGAGGQYF. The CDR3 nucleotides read TGTGCCAGTAGTACTCCGGGACAGGGAGCCGGCGGGCAGTACTTC.

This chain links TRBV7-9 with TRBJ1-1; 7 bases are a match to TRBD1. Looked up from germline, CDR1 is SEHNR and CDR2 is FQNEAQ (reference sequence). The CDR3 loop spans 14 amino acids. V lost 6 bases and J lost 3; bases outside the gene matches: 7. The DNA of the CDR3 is TGTGCCAGCAGTTGGTGGCAGGGGGACACTGAAGCTTTCTTT. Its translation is CASSWWQGDTEAFF.

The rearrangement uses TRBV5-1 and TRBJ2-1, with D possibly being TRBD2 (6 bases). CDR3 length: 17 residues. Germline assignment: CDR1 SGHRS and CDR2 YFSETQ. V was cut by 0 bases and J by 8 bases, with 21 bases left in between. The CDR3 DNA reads TGCGCCAGCAGCTTGGTAGTAAGGTCGGGAGAGGGCCATGAGCAGTTCTTC. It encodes CASSLVVRSGEGHEQFF.

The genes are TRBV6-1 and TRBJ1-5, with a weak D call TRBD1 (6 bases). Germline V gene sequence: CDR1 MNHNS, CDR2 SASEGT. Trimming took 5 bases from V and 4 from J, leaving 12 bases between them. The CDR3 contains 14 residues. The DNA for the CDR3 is TGTGCCAGCAGTCCGGGACACACAAATCAGCCCCAGCATTTT. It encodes CASSPGHTNQPQHF.

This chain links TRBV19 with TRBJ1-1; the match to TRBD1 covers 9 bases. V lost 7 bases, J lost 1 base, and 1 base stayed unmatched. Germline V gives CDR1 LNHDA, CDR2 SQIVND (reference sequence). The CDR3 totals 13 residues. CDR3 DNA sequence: TGTGCCAGTAAGGGACAGGGGAACACTGAAGCTTTCTTT. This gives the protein CASKGQGNTEAFF. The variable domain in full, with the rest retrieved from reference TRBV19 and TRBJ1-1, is DGGITQSPKYLFRKEGQNVTLSCEQNLNHDAMYWYRQDPGQGLRLIYYSQIVNDFQKGDIAEGYSVSREKKESFPLTVTSAQKNPTAFYLCASKGQGNTEAFFGQGTRLTVV.

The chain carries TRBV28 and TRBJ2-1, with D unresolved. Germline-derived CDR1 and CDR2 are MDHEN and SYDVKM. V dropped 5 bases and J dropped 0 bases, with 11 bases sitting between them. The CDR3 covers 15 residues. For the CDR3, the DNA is TGTGCCAGCAGTATGCGACTCCTCTCCTACAATGAGCAGTTCTTC. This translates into CASSMRLLSYNEQFF. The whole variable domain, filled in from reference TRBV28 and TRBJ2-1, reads DVKVTQSSRYLVKRTGEKVFLECVQDMDHENMFWYRQDPGLGLRLIYFSYDVKMKEKGDIPEGYSVSREKKERFSLILESASTNQTSMYLCASSMRLLSYNEQFFGPGTRLTVL.

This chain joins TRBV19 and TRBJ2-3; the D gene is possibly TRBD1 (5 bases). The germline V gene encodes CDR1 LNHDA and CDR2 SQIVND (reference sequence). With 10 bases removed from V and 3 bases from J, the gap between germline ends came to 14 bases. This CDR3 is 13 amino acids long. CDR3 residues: CATQVQMTDTQYF. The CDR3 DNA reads TGTGCCACACAGGTTCAGATGACAGATACGCAGTATTTT.

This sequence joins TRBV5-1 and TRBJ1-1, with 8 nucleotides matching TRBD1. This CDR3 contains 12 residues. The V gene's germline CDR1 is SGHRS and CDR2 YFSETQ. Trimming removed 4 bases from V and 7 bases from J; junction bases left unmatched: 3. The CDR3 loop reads CASSKGTGEAFF. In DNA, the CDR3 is TGCGCCAGCAGCAAAGGGACAGGTGAAGCTTTCTTT. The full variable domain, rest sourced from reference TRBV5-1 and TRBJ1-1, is KAGVTQTPRYLIKTRGQQVTLSCSPISGHRSVSWYQQTPGQGLQFLFEYFSETQRNKGNFPGRFSGRQFSNSRSEMNVSTLELGDSALYLCASSKGTGEAFFGQGTRLTVV.

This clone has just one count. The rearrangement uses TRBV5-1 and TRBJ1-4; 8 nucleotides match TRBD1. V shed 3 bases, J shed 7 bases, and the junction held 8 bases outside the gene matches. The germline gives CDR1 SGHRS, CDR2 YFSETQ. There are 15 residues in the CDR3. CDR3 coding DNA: TGCGCCAGCAGCTCCCGACAGGGGAAGGGTGAAAAACTGTTTTTT. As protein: CASSSRQGKGEKLFF.

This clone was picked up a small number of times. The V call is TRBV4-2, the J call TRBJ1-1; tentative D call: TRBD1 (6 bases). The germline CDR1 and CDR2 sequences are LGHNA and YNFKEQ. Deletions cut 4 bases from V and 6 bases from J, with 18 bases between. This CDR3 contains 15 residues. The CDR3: CASSLGGGTLAEAFF. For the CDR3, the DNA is TGTGCCAGCAGCCTAGGGGGAGGGACTCTGGCTGAAGCTTTCTTT.

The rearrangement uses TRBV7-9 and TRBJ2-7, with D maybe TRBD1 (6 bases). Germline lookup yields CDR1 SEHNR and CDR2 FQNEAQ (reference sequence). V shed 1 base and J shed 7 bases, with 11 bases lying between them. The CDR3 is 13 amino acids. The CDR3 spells CASSLVVGGEQYF. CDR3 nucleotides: TGTGCCAGCAGCTTAGTGGTAGGGGGAGAGCAGTACTTC.

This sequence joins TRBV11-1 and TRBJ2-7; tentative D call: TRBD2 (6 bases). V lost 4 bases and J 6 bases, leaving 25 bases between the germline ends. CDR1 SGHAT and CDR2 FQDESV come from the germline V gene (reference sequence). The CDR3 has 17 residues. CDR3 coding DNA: TGTGCCAGCAGCTCGCGTCTCCGACTAGGTAATAATTTCGAGCAGTACTTC. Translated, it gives CASSSRLRLGNNFEQYF.

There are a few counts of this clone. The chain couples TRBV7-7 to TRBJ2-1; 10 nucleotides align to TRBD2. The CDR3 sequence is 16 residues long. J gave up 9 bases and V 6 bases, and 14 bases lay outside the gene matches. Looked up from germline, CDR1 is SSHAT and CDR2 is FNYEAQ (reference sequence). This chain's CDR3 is CASSPVPSGGAGEQFF. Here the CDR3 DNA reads TGTGCCAGCAGTCCCGTCCCCAGCGGGGGGGCCGGTGAGCAGTTCTTC.

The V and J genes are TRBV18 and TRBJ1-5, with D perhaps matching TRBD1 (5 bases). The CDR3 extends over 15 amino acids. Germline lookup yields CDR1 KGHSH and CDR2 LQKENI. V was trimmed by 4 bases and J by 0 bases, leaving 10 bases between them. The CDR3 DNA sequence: TGTGCCAGCTCACTTGAGGGGAATAGCAATCAGCCCCAGCATTTT. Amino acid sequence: CASSLEGNSNQPQHF.

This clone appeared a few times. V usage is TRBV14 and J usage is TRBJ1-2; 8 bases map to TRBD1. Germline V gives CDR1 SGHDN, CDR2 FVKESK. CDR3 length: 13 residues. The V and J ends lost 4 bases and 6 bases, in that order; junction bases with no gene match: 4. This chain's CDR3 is CASSLTGGNGYTF. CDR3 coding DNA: TGTGCCAGCAGCCTTACAGGGGGTAATGGCTACACCTTC. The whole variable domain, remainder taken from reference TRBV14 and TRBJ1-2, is EAGVTQFPSHSVIEKGQTVTLRCDPISGHDNLYWYRRVMGKEIKFLLHFVKESKQDESGMPNNRFLAERTGGTYSTLKVQPAELEDSGVYFCASSLTGGNGYTFGSGTRLTVV.

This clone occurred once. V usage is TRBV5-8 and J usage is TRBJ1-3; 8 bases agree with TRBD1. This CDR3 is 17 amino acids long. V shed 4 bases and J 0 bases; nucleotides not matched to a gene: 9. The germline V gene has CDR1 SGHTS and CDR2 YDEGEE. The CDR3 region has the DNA TGTGCCAGCAGCCGGGGGGACAGGCCTTACTCTGGAAACACCATATATTTT. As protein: CASSRGDRPYSGNTIYF.

CDR3 DNA sequence: TGTGCCAGCAGCCACATTGGGACAGATACGCAGTATTTT. Translating it yields CASSHIGTDTQYF. The V gene is TRBV4-2, the J gene TRBJ2-3; no definite D call. The CDR3 runs 13 residues. Germline CDR1 and CDR2: LGHNA and YNFKEQ. Trimming left V 3 bases short and J 3 bases short, with 7 bases between.